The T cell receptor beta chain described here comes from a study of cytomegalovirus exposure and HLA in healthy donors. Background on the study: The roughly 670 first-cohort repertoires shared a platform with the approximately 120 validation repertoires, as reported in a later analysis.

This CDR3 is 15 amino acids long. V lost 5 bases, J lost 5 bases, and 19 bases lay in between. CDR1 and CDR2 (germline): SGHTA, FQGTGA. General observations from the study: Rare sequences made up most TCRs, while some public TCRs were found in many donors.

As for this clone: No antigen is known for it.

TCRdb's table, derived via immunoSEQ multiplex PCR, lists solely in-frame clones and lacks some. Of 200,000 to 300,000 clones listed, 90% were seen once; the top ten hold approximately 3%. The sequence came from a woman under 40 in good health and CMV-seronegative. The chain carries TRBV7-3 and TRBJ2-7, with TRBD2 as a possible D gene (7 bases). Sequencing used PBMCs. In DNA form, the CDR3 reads TGTGCCAGCAGCGTTGCGGGGGCTTGGCTCGACGAGCAGTACTTC. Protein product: CASSVAGAWLDEQYF.